Listed here are 12 T cell receptor beta chains from one sample, sequenced in a study of T cell repertoires in cytomegalovirus infection. These receptors are not linked to any known antigen. MiXCR, applied by TCRdb to the reads, yields one record per CDR3 protein. The sample carries nearly 700,000 distinct CDR3 sequences, around a third recorded once. This specimen was cultured PBMCs, taken from culture after CMV antigen stimulation. The source is a human donor in good health (CMV status not recorded). Some clones in this sample may be carry-over from other donors' samples.

The V gene is TRBV20-1, the J gene TRBJ1-6, with D possibly being TRBD1 (6 bases). CDR1 and CDR2 (germline): DFQATT, SNEGSKA (reference sequence). V was trimmed by 1 base and J by 5 bases, leaving 12 bases between them. CDR3 size: 15 residues. For the CDR3, the DNA is TGCAGTGCTAGAGGTAGTGCAGGGGATAATTCACCCCTCCACTTT. It yields the protein CSARGSAGDNSPLHF.

Turning to this clonotype: Possible read error: a much larger clone is one base away. The V gene is TRBV5-3, the J gene TRBJ2-3; 9 positions agree with TRBD2. TRBV5-3 is an ORF, and what it does is uncertain. The CDR3 contains 14 residues. The CDR3 DNA reads TGTGCCAGCAGCTTCGGGACTAGCTCAGATACGCAGTATTTT. It encodes CASSFGTSSDTQYF.

This sequence joins TRBV5-6 and TRBJ2-3; D possibly corresponds to TRBD1 (6 bases). The germline V gene has CDR1 SGHDT and CDR2 YYEEEE. Trimming left V 0 bases short and J 8 bases short, with 16 bases between. The CDR3 loop spans 15 amino acids. This CDR3 reads CASSLGAGVRGTQYF. The CDR3 nucleotides are TGTGCCAGCAGCTTGGGGGCAGGGGTTCGCGGTACGCAGTATTTT.

There are a few counts of this clonotype. The junction and the germline gene differ at one end; a read error may be behind it. The chain carries TRBV4-1 and TRBJ1-6, with D tentatively TRBD1 (5 bases). The CDR3 totals 9 residues. Germline CDR1 MGHRA, CDR2 YSYEKL. The CDR3 DNA is TGCGCCAGCAGCCAAAGGGGTACCTTT. Protein product: CASSQRGTF.

This clonotype was counted at least ten times. This chain joins TRBV7-2 and TRBJ2-3, with 7 positions matching TRBD2. The CDR3 is 14 amino acids. V was clipped by 2 bases and J by 6 bases; unmatched bases: 5. Germline V CDR1 and CDR2: SGHTA, FQGNSA. CDR3 in DNA: TGTGCCAGCAGCTTAATCGCGGGAGCCGATACGCAGTATTTT. Translating gives CASSLIAGADTQYF.

V usage is TRBV3-1 and J usage is TRBJ2-3, with D uncertain. The CDR3 runs to 13 residues. Trimming removed 1 base at V and 4 bases at J, with 6 bases between. The germline V gene encodes CDR1 LGHDT and CDR2 YNNKEL (reference sequence). This chain's CDR3 is CASSQGNADTQYF. CDR3 DNA sequence: TGTGCCAGCAGCCAAGGTAATGCAGATACGCAGTATTTT.

This clonotype was detected many times. The rearrangement joins TRBV7-2 to TRBJ1-2, with 7 bases aligning to TRBD1. J gave up 6 bases and V 3 bases, and 7 bases lay outside the gene matches. Looked up from germline, CDR1 is SGHTA and CDR2 is FQGNSA. This CDR3 has 14 amino acids. DNA for the CDR3: TGTGCCAGCAGCTTTCGGGAGGGGGCAGATGGCTACACCTTC. Translation gives CASSFREGADGYTF.

The chain uses TRBV6-1 and TRBJ2-5; perhaps TRBD2 as D (6 bases). Germline values: CDR1 MNHNS, CDR2 SASEGT. V lost 8 bases and J lost 4, with 17 bases in between. The CDR3 is made up of 14 amino acids. CDR3 DNA: TGTGCCAGCGCAGGGACTTTAATCTTAGAGACCCAGTACTTC. It encodes CASAGTLILETQYF.

This rearrangement joins TRBV4-1 to TRBJ2-7; no definite D call. This CDR3 contains 16 residues. V was shortened by 1 base and J by 5 bases, with 18 bases between the two germline ends. Germline V gene data show CDR1 as MGHRA and CDR2 as YSYEKL. The DNA for the CDR3 is TGCGCCAGCAGCCAAGGGGTCTCTAGTGGTGACGACGAGCAGTACTTC. Translating it yields CASSQGVSSGDDEQYF.

The chain employs TRBV7-8 and TRBJ2-3, with no clear D. Germline lookup yields CDR1 SGHVS and CDR2 FQNEAQ. The germline V and J ends were trimmed by 1 base and 8 bases, with 10 bases remaining between them. The CDR3 length is 13 residues. CDR3 bases: TGTGCCAGCAGCTTAGTAAGGGTTGGTACGCAGTATTTT. It encodes CASSLVRVGTQYF.

This clonotype appeared a few times. The chain is built from TRBV2 and TRBJ1-2, with 8 nucleotides matching TRBD1. The CDR3 extends over 13 amino acids. Germline CDR1 SNHLY, CDR2 FYNNEI. V lost 9 bases, J lost 4 bases, and 7 bases stayed unmatched. CDR3 bases: TGTGCCAGTGAACAGGGGGGAGTCTATGGCTACACCTTC. Translated: CASEQGGVYGYTF.

CDR3 amino acids: CASRFRDRGHEQFF. Written as DNA, the CDR3 is TGTGCCAGCCGCTTCCGGGACAGGGGCCATGAGCAGTTCTTC. The chain has TRBV6-2 or TRBV6-3 and TRBJ2-1; 10 nucleotides agree with TRBD1. The CDR3 runs 14 residues. The ends lost 8 bases at V and 8 bases at J; junction bases unmatched: 9. Germline V CDR1 and CDR2: MNHEY, SVGEGT.